Listed here is a single T cell receptor (beta chain). Its antigen is not known. Time point of the sample: late sampling 161 to 241 days after vaccination in a few convalescent patients. Treatment meaning: approximately 9-day PBMC culture with coronavirus spike peptide pools or control peptides (ViraFEST assay). V lost 6 bases and J 1 base, leaving 12 bases between the germline ends. Germline V CDR1 and CDR2: DFQATT, SNEGSKA (reference sequence). CDR3 length: 13 residues. With the Oncomine TCR Beta short-read assay, DNA from cultured CD4+ T cells was sequenced. TCRdb reprocessed the PCR reads with MiXCR, giving one entry per CDR3 protein. Of tens of thousands of distinct CDR3 sequences in the sample, approximately 32% were seen once. The data were obtained in a study of vaccination and CD4 T cells after COVID-19.

The chain combines TRBV20-1 with TRBJ1-1; D might be TRBD1 (5 bases). Source: CD4+ T cells from blood, cultured in vitro, taken about 7 months after SARS-CoV-2 vaccination. This sequence was found in a human donor who had recovered from COVID-19. DNA for the CDR3: TGCAGTGCGGGCCGGGGACGGAACACTGAAGCTTTCTTT. Protein product: CSAGRGRNTEAFF.